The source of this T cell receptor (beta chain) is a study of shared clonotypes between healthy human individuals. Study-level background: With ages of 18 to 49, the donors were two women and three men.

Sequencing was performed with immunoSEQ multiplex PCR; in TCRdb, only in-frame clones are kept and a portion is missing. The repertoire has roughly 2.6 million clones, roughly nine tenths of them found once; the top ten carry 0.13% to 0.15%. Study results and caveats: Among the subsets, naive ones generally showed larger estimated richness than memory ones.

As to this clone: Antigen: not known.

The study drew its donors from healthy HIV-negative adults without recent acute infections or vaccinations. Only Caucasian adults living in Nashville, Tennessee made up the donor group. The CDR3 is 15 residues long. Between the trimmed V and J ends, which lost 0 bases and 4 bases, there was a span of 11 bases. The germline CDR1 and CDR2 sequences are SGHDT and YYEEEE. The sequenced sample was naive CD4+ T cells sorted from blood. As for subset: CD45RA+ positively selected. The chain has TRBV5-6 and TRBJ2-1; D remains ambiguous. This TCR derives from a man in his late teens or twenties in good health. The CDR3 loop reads CASSLVVSQYNEQFF. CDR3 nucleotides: TGTGCCAGCAGCTTGGTAGTATCCCAATACAATGAGCAGTTCTTC. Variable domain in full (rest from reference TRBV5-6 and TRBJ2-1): DAGVTQSPTHLIKTRGQQVTLRCSPKSGHDTVSWYQQALGQGPQFIFQYYEEEERQRGNFPDRFSGHQFPNYSSELNVNALLLGDSALYLCASSLVVSQYNEQFFGPGTRLTVL.